Listed below are T cell receptor beta chains from one sample, sequenced in a study of T cell responses to AZD1222 COVID-19 vaccine. Sequenced by immunoSEQ multiplex PCR; TCRdb stores in-frame clones only, minus some. The sample includes more than 100,000 clones, around 90% of them seen just once. The sample in question was peripheral blood, obtained on day 0 of AZD1222 vaccination. Source of these receptors: an adult in good health. Both conserved end residues are part of each CDR3. A D gene is named only where the DNA matches it firmly. Only part of the rows carry a size: once, few, many, or a class if the clone is expanded.

>TRBJ1-2|.|.|TRBV5-1
CASSLGQTGRGYTF
TGCGCCAGCAGCTTGGGACAGACTGGTCGTGGCTACACCTTC
>TRBJ2-7|.|.|TRBV10-1
CASSEGFLGYEQYF
TGCGCCAGCAGTGAGGGGTTCTTGGGCTACGAGCAGTACTTC
>TRBJ1-5|.|.|TRBV5-5
CASTKGDSNQPQHF
TGTGCCAGCACCAAAGGGGATAGCAATCAGCCCCAGCATTTT
>TRBJ2-5|TRBD2|.|TRBV3-1/TRBV3-2
CASSLPGTSGAQETQYF
TGTGCCAGCAGCCTACCTGGGACTAGCGGTGCTCAAGAGACCCAGTACTTC
>TRBJ1-6|.|.|TRBV10-3
CAIQQGTSDNSPLHF
TGTGCCATTCAACAAGGAACATCCGATAATTCACCCCTCCACTTT
>TRBJ2-3|.|.|TRBV19
CASSLGTPRLYF
TGTGCCAGTAGCCTCGGGACACCGAGGCTGTATTTT
>TRBJ2-3|.|.|TRBV7-2
CASSVSHNTDTQYF
TGTGCCAGCAGCGTGAGCCACAACACAGATACGCAGTATTTT
>TRBJ2-2|.|.|TRBV19
CASSIDWRAGNTGELFF
TGTGCCAGTAGTATAGATTGGAGAGCGGGCAACACCGGGGAGCTGTTTTTT
>TRBJ2-7|.|.|TRBV28
CASNSGTPYEQYF
TGTGCCAGCAACTCCGGGACACCCTACGAGCAGTACTTC
>TRBJ1-2|.|once|TRBV28
CASSFRTVGYTF
TGTGCCAGCAGTTTTCGGACAGTTGGCTACACCTTC
>TRBJ2-1|.|.|TRBV28
CASKTGTNNEQFF
TGTGCCAGCAAAACCGGGACAAACAATGAGCAGTTCTTC
>TRBJ2-7|.|.|TRBV5-6
CASSLVPSYEQYF
TGTGCCAGCAGCTTGGTACCTTCCTACGAGCAGTACTTC
>TRBJ2-7|TRBD2|once|TRBV10-1
CASSASGSSYEQYF
TGCGCCAGCAGTGCTAGCGGGAGCTCCTACGAGCAGTACTTC
>TRBJ1-3|TRBD1|.|TRBV13
CASSSNRGASGNTIYF
TGTGCCAGCAGCAGTAACAGGGGAGCCTCTGGAAACACCATATATTTT
>TRBJ2-1|.|.|TRBV24-1
CATSDSTDNEQFF
TGTGCCACCAGTGATTCTACGGACAATGAGCAGTTCTTC
>TRBJ2-1|.|.|TRBV10-3
CATTWGGEQFF
TGTGCCACTACGTGGGGTGGTGAGCAGTTCTTC
>TRBJ2-5|.|.|TRBV12-5
CASGFNWRTQYF
TGTGCTAGTGGCTTCAATTGGCGGACCCAGTACTTC
>TRBJ1-4|TRBD1|.|TRBV10-3
CAISAGGGSEKLFF
TGTGCCATCAGCGCAGGGGGCGGGAGTGAAAAACTGTTTTTT
>TRBJ1-2|.|.|TRBV15
CATSTDGNYGYTF
TGTGCCACCAGCACCGACGGGAACTATGGCTACACCTTC
>TRBJ1-1|TRBD1|few|TRBV6-1
CASSEIRGQRTEAFF
TGTGCCAGCAGTGAAATTAGGGGGCAGAGGACTGAAGCTTTCTTT
>TRBJ2-7|TRBD1|.|TRBV28
CASSLWGGQESYEQYF
TGTGCCAGCAGTTTATGGGGGGGACAGGAGTCCTACGAGCAGTACTTC
>TRBJ2-3|TRBD2|.|TRBV6-6
CASMKREGPDTQYF
TGTGCCAGCATGAAGCGGGAGGGCCCCGATACGCAGTATTTT
>TRBJ2-3|.|.|TRBV27
CASSARRHLSTDTQYF
TGTGCCAGCAGTGCGCGAAGACACCTTAGCACAGATACGCAGTATTTT
>TRBJ2-5|.|.|TRBV5-3
CARSQFWGWKETQYF
TGTGCCAGAAGCCAATTTTGGGGGTGGAAAGAGACCCAGTACTTC
>TRBJ2-7|.|.|TRBV21-1
CASSKFGRYYEQYF
TGTGCCAGCAGCAAATTTGGCAGGTACTACGAGCAGTACTTC
>TRBJ1-5|.|once|TRBV13
CASSARVNGNQPQHF
TGTGCCAGCAGCGCCAGGGTTAACGGCAATCAGCCCCAGCATTTT
>TRBJ1-3|TRBD1|.|TRBV15
CATSRGDRGHGNTIYF
TGTGCCACCAGCAGGGGGGACAGGGGGCATGGAAACACCATATATTTT
>TRBJ2-7|.|few|TRBV18
CASSPSTTAYEQYF
TGTGCCAGCTCACCATCGACCACAGCCTACGAGCAGTACTTC
>TRBJ2-1|.|.|TRBV3-1/TRBV3-2
CASSQNGVGPYNEQFF
TGTGCCAGCAGCCAGAACGGGGTAGGCCCCTACAATGAGCAGTTCTTC
>TRBJ1-4|.|.|TRBV10-3
CATGRDATNEKLFF
TGTGCCACCGGACGGGATGCAACTAATGAAAAACTGTTTTTT
>TRBJ2-1|TRBD2|.|TRBV19
CASRLGTSAYNEQFF
TGTGCCAGTAGGCTCGGGACTAGCGCGTACAATGAGCAGTTCTTC
>TRBJ1-6|TRBD1|.|TRBV28
CASTRTGVGSPLHF
TGTGCCAGCACCCGGACAGGGGTCGGTTCACCCCTCCACTTT
>TRBJ2-2|TRBD1|.|TRBV6-1
CASSELGPGQGVPGELFF
TGTGCCAGCAGTGAATTGGGACCGGGACAGGGGGTGCCCGGGGAGCTGTTTTTT
>TRBJ2-3|.|.|TRBV11-1
CASSHPEPTDTQYF
TGTGCCAGCAGCCATCCCGAGCCCACAGATACGCAGTATTTT
>TRBJ2-7|TRBD1|once|TRBV19
CASSTGTVSYEQYF
TGTGCCAGTAGTACCGGGACAGTATCCTACGAGCAGTACTTC
>TRBJ2-7|TRBD1|.|TRBV20-1
CSASRGQGWPYEQYF
TGCAGTGCTAGTCGGGGACAGGGATGGCCCTACGAGCAGTACTTC
>TRBJ1-2|TRBD1|.|TRBV6-4
CASSDSTGGFYGYTF
TGTGCCAGCAGTGACTCGACAGGGGGCTTCTATGGCTACACCTTC
>TRBJ2-3|.|.|TRBV10-3
CAMAGGSGYTDTQYF
TGTGCCATGGCCGGTGGTAGCGGTTACACAGATACGCAGTATTTT
>TRBJ2-7|.|.|TRBV19
CASSTGQGGPSGEQYF
TGTGCCAGTAGTACCGGACAGGGAGGGCCCAGCGGCGAGCAGTACTTC
>TRBJ1-1|TRBD1|.|TRBV19
CASSTGTAMNTEAFF
TGTGCCAGTAGTACCGGGACAGCGATGAACACTGAAGCTTTCTTT
>TRBJ2-1|.|.|TRBV11-2
CASSSGLPPYYNEQFF
TGTGCCAGCAGCTCGGGACTGCCACCTTACTACAATGAGCAGTTCTTC
>TRBJ1-4|.|once|TRBV5-1
CASSLTGIDEKLFF
TGCGCCAGCAGCTTAACAGGTATAGATGAAAAACTGTTTTTT
>TRBJ2-7|.|.|TRBV3-1/TRBV3-2
CASRDSSYEQYF
TGTGCCAGCCGGGACTCGAGCTACGAGCAGTACTTC
>TRBJ1-2|.|.|TRBV11-2
CASSLGTNYGYTF
TGTGCCAGCAGCTTAGGGACCAACTATGGCTACACCTTC
>TRBJ2-5|.|.|TRBV7-2
CASSFTLVSETQYF
TGTGCCAGCAGCTTCACGCTGGTGTCAGAGACCCAGTACTTC
>TRBJ1-1|TRBD1|.|TRBV10-2
CASSEQGALSTEAFF
TGCGCCAGCAGTGAGCAGGGGGCTTTGTCTACTGAAGCTTTCTTT
>TRBJ2-1|.|.|TRBV12-3/TRBV12-4
CASSLRRGSLFF
TGTGCCAGCAGTTTAAGGAGGGGGTCGCTGTTCTTC
>TRBJ2-3|.|.|TRBV21-1
CASSFPTAGTDTQYF
TGTGCCAGCAGCTTTCCCACGGCGGGGACAGATACGCAGTATTTT
>TRBJ1-1|.|.|TRBV6-1
CASSGRQAFGTEAFF
TGTGCCAGCAGTGGCCGACAGGCGTTCGGCACTGAAGCTTTCTTT
>TRBJ2-1|.|.|TRBV20-1
CSASRGGEQFF
TGCAGTGCTAGTAGGGGGGGTGAGCAGTTCTTC
>TRBJ2-7|.|.|TRBV5-1
CASSPGGRSGARYEQYF
TGCGCCAGCAGCCCGGGCGGGCGGTCGGGGGCCCGCTACGAGCAGTACTTC
>TRBJ2-3|.|.|TRBV6-5
CASTSPSADAQYF
TGTGCCAGCACCTCTCCAAGCGCAGATGCGCAGTATTTT
>TRBJ2-7|.|.|TRBV5-1
CASSFSQNYEQYF
TGCGCCAGCAGCTTTAGTCAAAATTACGAGCAGTACTTC
>TRBJ2-7|TRBD1|.|TRBV19
CASKGTGSYEQYF
TGTGCCAGTAAAGGGACAGGGTCCTACGAGCAGTACTTC
>TRBJ2-7|.|few|TRBV3-1/TRBV3-2
CASSPRGLGHEQYF
TGTGCCAGCAGCCCTCGGGGACTTGGTCACGAGCAGTACTTC
>TRBJ2-3|.|.|TRBV6-5
CASRGGFSTDTQYF
TGTGCCAGTCGTGGAGGGTTTAGCACAGATACGCAGTATTTT